This TCR beta chain was obtained from a study of neoadjuvant anti-PD-1 for oral cavity cancer. In the study overall: Around day 43, patients without progression received a fourth nivolumab dose before surgery.

Two replicates per tumor sample, mostly from roughly 5 ug of genomic DNA. Assay: immunoSEQ multiplex PCR; the TCRdb copy retains only in-frame clones and omits some. The repertoire consists of tens of thousands of clones, with approximately 26% occurring once and the leading ten covering more than 15%. Indicated time point: after neoadjuvant nivolumab, at surgical resection. These newly diagnosed stage II-IVA oral cavity squamous cell carcinoma patients had no prior systemic or radiation treatment. This clone was seen only a few times. The source of this sequence is a person between 35 and 79 years old with oral cavity squamous cell carcinoma. Here the sequenced sample was tumor tissue, taken after nivolumab (anti-PD-1) treatment.

CDR3: CAIREDNEQFF. The CDR3 DNA follows: TGTGCCATCAGAGAAGATAATGAGCAGTTCTTC. V gene TRBV10-3 combines with J gene TRBJ2-1; D not resolved. V lost 6 bases and J lost 7, with 7 bases in between. Germline CDR1 ENHRY, CDR2 SYGVKD. The length of the CDR3 is 11 residues.